The 16 T cell receptor beta chains below come from one sample, sequenced in a study of cytomegalovirus exposure and HLA in healthy donors. Produced via immunoSEQ multiplex PCR; TCRdb's table is partial and in-frame only. The table has 200,000 to 250,000 clones, approximately 87% seen once; the top ten hold roughly 5.4%. What was sequenced was PBMCs. Receptor source: a young woman in good health and CMV-seronegative.

The chain has TRBV6-5 and TRBJ1-1; D unclear. V was shortened by 2 bases and J by 0 bases, with 10 bases between the two germline ends. This CDR3 is 15 amino acids long. Per the germline V gene, CDR1 is MNHEY and CDR2 is SVGAGI. In DNA form, the CDR3 reads TGTGCCAGCAGTTACACCAGGAGGTTGAACACTGAAGCTTTCTTT. Translated: CASSYTRRLNTEAFF.

CDR3 protein: CASRNDRVDDQPQHF. The CDR3 DNA reads TGTGCCAGTAGGAACGACAGGGTTGATGACCAGCCCCAGCATTTT. The V gene is TRBV19, the J gene TRBJ1-5; 7 bases match TRBD1. CDR3 length: 15 residues. Germline V gene lookup returns CDR1 LNHDA and CDR2 SQIVND (reference sequence). The trim removed 6 bases at V and 7 bases at J, leaving 12 bases unmatched. The full variable domain, its missing parts supplied by reference TRBV19 and TRBJ1-5, is DGGITQSPKYLFRKEGQNVTLSCEQNLNHDAMYWYRQDPGQGLRLIYYSQIVNDFQKGDIAEGYSVSREKKESFPLTVTSAQKNPTAFYLCASRNDRVDDQPQHFGDGTRLSIL.

This sequence joins TRBV4-1 and TRBJ2-3; 8 nucleotides agree with TRBD2. Germline assignment: CDR1 MGHRA and CDR2 YSYEKL. This CDR3 has 13 amino acids. After removal of 3 bases from V and 4 bases from J, the junction contained 0 bases not matched to a gene. Here the CDR3 reads CASSHGGADTQYF. The DNA for the CDR3 is TGCGCCAGCAGCCACGGGGGGGCAGATACGCAGTATTTT.

This clone has only one observation. The chain couples TRBV7-8 to TRBJ2-7; TRBD2 matches at 7 bases. The J segment lost 4 bases and the V segment lost 5 bases, leaving 20 bases of the junction unmatched. CDR1 and CDR2 from the germline V gene are SGHVS and FQNEAQ. The CDR3 totals 18 residues. CDR3 in amino acids: CASSQPKLGLVGLYEQYF. In DNA form, the CDR3 reads TGTGCCAGCAGCCAGCCAAAACTCGGACTAGTTGGTTTGTACGAGCAGTACTTC.

This clone came up once. The J gene is TRBJ2-7, the V gene TRBV25-1; D might be TRBD1 (6 bases). Trimming left V 5 bases short and J 1 base short, with 9 bases between. There are 13 residues in the CDR3. Germline V gene data show CDR1 as MGHDK and CDR2 as SYGVNS. CDR3 coding DNA: TGTGCCAGCAGTTTGGACAGTTCCTACGAGCAGTACTTC. Translating it yields CASSLDSSYEQYF.

The chain recombines TRBV1 with TRBJ2-1. TRBV1 is tagged as a pseudogene. The CDR3 runs 16 residues. CDR3 in amino acids: CTSSQGSLRSYNEQFF. In nucleotides, the CDR3 is TGCACCAGCAGCCAAGGGTCGCTCCGCTCCTACAATGAGCAGTTCTTC.

This clone was seen only once. The chain couples TRBV27 to TRBJ1-1; D is unclear. The CDR3 has 12 amino acids. V was trimmed by 6 bases and J by 5 bases, leaving 10 bases between them. Germline V gene lookup returns CDR1 MNHEY and CDR2 SMNVEV (reference sequence). CDR3 coding DNA: TGTGCCAGCAGCCAACGGGGAACTGAAGCTTTCTTT. It is translated as CASSQRGTEAFF.

The gene calls are TRBV5-1 and TRBJ2-3; 14 bases match TRBD2. The germline CDR1 and CDR2 sequences are SGHRS and YFSETQ. The V gene end was trimmed by 3 bases and the J gene end by 3 bases; junction bases not matched to a gene: 6. CDR3 length equals 17 residues. The CDR3 loop reads CASSSGLAGVLTDTQYF. CDR3 sequence (DNA): TGCGCCAGCAGCTCGGGACTAGCGGGAGTTTTGACAGATACGCAGTATTTT.

This chain links TRBV7-9 with TRBJ1-2; no reliable D call. V dropped 2 bases and J dropped 4 bases, with 11 bases sitting between them. The CDR3 has 14 amino acids. The germline CDR1 and CDR2 sequences are SEHNR and FQNEAQ (reference sequence). CDR3 nucleotide sequence: TGTGCCAGCAGCTTATATAACAGCGTCTATGGCTACACCTTC. It yields the protein CASSLYNSVYGYTF.

The rearrangement joins TRBV27 to TRBJ2-1; 10 bases line up with TRBD1. V lost 9 bases and J lost 8; bases outside the gene matches: 16. CDR3 size: 16 residues. The germline CDR1 and CDR2 sequences are MNHEY and SMNVEV (reference sequence). The CDR3 protein is CASALSGTGASYEQFF. The CDR3 DNA is TGTGCCAGTGCCCTATCCGGGACAGGGGCTTCATATGAGCAGTTCTTC.

J is TRBJ2-1 and V is TRBV28; D might be TRBD2 (5 bases). V was shortened by 5 bases and J by 5 bases, with 19 bases between the two germline ends. Germline CDR1 and CDR2: MDHEN and SYDVKM. The CDR3 is made up of 16 amino acids. CDR3 nucleotide sequence: TGTGCCAGCAGTCGCCCTCCCCGGACTGGAAACAATGAGCAGTTCTTC. Its translation: CASSRPPRTGNNEQFF.

This chain joins TRBV27 and TRBJ1-2; 12 bases align to TRBD1. J lost 4 bases, V lost 5 bases, and 5 bases had no gene match. The CDR3 consists of 15 residues. The germline CDR1 and CDR2 sequences are MNHEY and SMNVEV (reference sequence). In DNA, the CDR3 is TGTGCCAGCAGTGTCGGGACAGGGGGCGGCTATGGCTACACCTTC. It is translated as CASSVGTGGGYGYTF.

V gene TRBV4-2 combines with J gene TRBJ1-5; D may be TRBD1 (6 bases). The CDR3 runs to 15 residues. Germline V gene sequence: CDR1 LGHNA, CDR2 YNFKEQ. V lost 3 bases to trimming and J lost 2 bases, with 11 bases between them. Here the CDR3 DNA reads TGTGCCAGCAGCCAGGGGGGCAGACGCAATCAGCCCCAGCATTTT. Protein: CASSQGGRRNQPQHF.

A single count supports this clone. The junction does not match germline at one end; this may be a read error. The rearrangement joins TRBV5-1 to TRBJ2-3, with TRBD2 as a possible D gene (6 bases). Per germline, CDR1 SGHRS and CDR2 YFSETQ. This CDR3 is built from 14 residues. CDR3 bases: TGCGCCAGCAGATTGGAGGGGCGGACAGATACGCAGTATTTT. Protein product: CASRLEGRTDTQYF.

The chain employs TRBV9 and TRBJ2-7, with 9 bases fitting TRBD2. Germline V CDR1 and CDR2: SGDLS, YYNGEE. V gave up 0 bases and J gave up 2 bases; unmatched junction bases: 3. The CDR3 has 15 residues. Here the CDR3 reads CASSVGGGRAYEQYF. For the CDR3, the DNA is TGTGCCAGCAGCGTAGGGGGCGGGAGGGCCTACGAGCAGTACTTC.

The chain uses TRBV7-9 and TRBJ1-4; D is perhaps TRBD1 (5 bases). The V and J ends lost 7 bases and 4 bases respectively, with 13 bases between them. This CDR3 is built from 14 residues. The V gene's germline CDR1 is SEHNR and CDR2 FQNEAQ (reference sequence). The CDR3 protein is CASTPDRNNEKLFF. CDR3 bases: TGTGCCAGCACCCCCGACAGAAATAATGAAAAACTGTTTTTT.